One sample yielded the 22 T cell receptor beta chains listed below, sequenced in a study of beta chain features in type 1 diabetes. Their antigens remain unidentified. Every bit of the isolated RNA underwent reverse transcription, so sequencing read expressed TCRB transcripts. Only in-frame clones appear in the TCRdb table, and some are missing; sequencing was by immunoSEQ multiplex PCR. The table shows 150,000 to 200,000 clones, with 6.5% to 9.5% occurring only once. Whole-study results and caveats: Researchers report that Type 1 diabetes patients had moderately but significantly shorter TCRB CDR3s across all four CD4+ subsets.

Sequencing was carried out using central memory CD4+ T cells from blood. The receptors shown here come from a woman aged 40-49 years with type 1 diabetes.

V usage is TRBV28 and J usage is TRBJ1-2; 8 bases map to TRBD1. The CDR3 covers 13 residues. Germline CDR1 MDHEN, CDR2 SYDVKM. Trimming took 10 bases from V and 5 from J; bases not matched to a gene: 9. The CDR3 reads CATSDRAPYGYTF. CDR3 sequence (DNA): TGTGCCACCTCGGACAGGGCGCCATATGGCTACACCTTC.

This chain connects TRBV5-6 to TRBJ1-5, with D unresolved. Looked up from germline, CDR1 is SGHDT and CDR2 is YYEEEE. Trimming shortened V by 4 bases and J by 4 bases, and 12 bases separated the two germline ends. The CDR3 extends over 14 amino acids. CDR3 loop: CASSDRVSNQPQHF. DNA for the CDR3: TGTGCCAGCAGCGACCGGGTTTCAAATCAGCCCCAGCATTTT.

The chain uses TRBV5-4 and TRBJ1-1, with 7 bases fitting TRBD1. V gave up 4 bases and J gave up 11 bases; unmatched junction bases: 5. Germline CDR1 reads SGHNT; CDR2 reads YYREEE (reference sequence). This CDR3 spans 11 amino acids. The CDR3 sequence: CASSQDREAFF. DNA for the CDR3: TGTGCCAGCAGCCAAGACAGGGAGGCTTTCTTT.

This clone has only a few counts. V gene TRBV19 combines with J gene TRBJ1-1, with TRBD1 identical over 7 bases. The V and J ends lost 4 bases and 1 base, in that order; junction bases with no gene match: 3. The CDR3 runs to 14 residues. Per germline, CDR1 LNHDA and CDR2 SQIVND (reference sequence). The DNA for the CDR3 is TGTGCCAGTAGTACGGACAGGCAGAACACTGAAGCTTTCTTT. Its protein product is CASSTDRQNTEAFF. The whole variable domain, filled in from reference TRBV19 and TRBJ1-1, reads DGGITQSPKYLFRKEGQNVTLSCEQNLNHDAMYWYRQDPGQGLRLIYYSQIVNDFQKGDIAEGYSVSREKKESFPLTVTSAQKNPTAFYLCASSTDRQNTEAFFGQGTRLTVV.

This clone was seen more than once but under ten times. The CDR3 protein is CASSVSGTSLETQYF. The CDR3 region has the DNA TGTGCCAGCAGCGTATCCGGGACTAGCTTAGAGACCCAGTACTTC. The chain employs TRBV5-4 and TRBJ2-5; 9 nucleotides align to TRBD2. This CDR3 contains 15 residues. Unmatched junction bases numbered 8, after V lost 4 bases and J lost 4 bases. Germline values: CDR1 SGHNT, CDR2 YYREEE (reference sequence).

This clone turned up a few times. The chain is built from TRBV5-1 and TRBJ2-1; 12 bases are shared with TRBD2. Per the germline V gene, CDR1 is SGHRS and CDR2 is YFSETQ. J gave up 6 bases and V 5 bases, and 9 bases lay outside the gene matches. This CDR3 has 16 residues. CDR3 amino acids: CASRGLAGLEANEQFF. The CDR3 DNA reads TGCGCCAGCAGAGGACTAGCGGGATTGGAGGCCAATGAGCAGTTCTTC.

The V and J genes are TRBV4-3 and TRBJ2-7; TRBD2 matches 10 bases. V was clipped by 1 base and J by 3 bases; unmatched bases: 6. The germline V gene encodes CDR1 LGHNA and CDR2 YSLEER. This CDR3 spans 16 amino acids. For the CDR3, the DNA is TGCGCCAGCAGCCAAGTCCTGGTAGCGGGGGGCTACGAGCAGTACTTC. Amino acids: CASSQVLVAGGYEQYF.

Worth noting for this clone: This sample includes further DNA sequences coding for the same CDR3. The V gene is TRBV5-1, the J gene TRBJ2-1, with TRBD1 as a possible D gene (6 bases). CDR1 is SGHRS and CDR2 is YFSETQ in the germline V gene. This CDR3 is built from 13 residues. Trimming took off 4 bases at V and 5 bases at J, with 10 bases between the two ends. This CDR3 is CASSPGQNNEQFF. CDR3 bases: TGCGCCAGCAGCCCAGGACAGAACAATGAGCAGTTCTTC.

This clone occurred a few times. The J gene is TRBJ2-5, the V gene TRBV5-1; TRBD1 matches 9 bases. The CDR3 sequence is 13 residues long. Germline assignment: CDR1 SGHRS and CDR2 YFSETQ. V lost 9 bases to trimming and J lost 5 bases; unmatched junction nucleotides: 8. The CDR3 DNA reads TGCGCCACCGGGAGACAGGGGGGGGAGACCCAGTACTTC. It codes for CATGRQGGETQYF.

The chain employs TRBV6-5 and TRBJ2-7; TRBD1 agrees at 9 bases. The CDR3 totals 14 residues. Germline CDR1 and CDR2: MNHEY and SVGAGI. The V and J ends lost 6 bases and 5 bases, in that order; junction bases with no gene match: 8. This CDR3 reads CASRPYRDRDEQYF. The DNA of the CDR3 is TGTGCCAGCAGGCCATACAGGGACAGGGACGAGCAGTACTTC.

This clone was counted at least ten times. The chain carries TRBV30 and TRBJ1-5; 8 bases map to TRBD1. The CDR3 has 15 amino acids. V was clipped by 5 bases and J by 1 base; unmatched bases: 7. The germline V gene has CDR1 GTSNPN and CDR2 SVGIG (reference sequence). For the CDR3, the DNA is TGTGCCTGGGTGGCAGGGGGCGGGAGCAATCAGCCCCAGCATTTT. Its protein is CAWVAGGGSNQPQHF.

This chain connects TRBV7-2 to TRBJ1-5, with D unclear. Between the trimmed V and J ends, which lost 3 bases and 5 bases, there was a span of 5 bases. Germline loops: CDR1 SGHTA, CDR2 FQGNSA. The CDR3 sequence is 12 residues long. The CDR3 reads CASSFIDQPQHF. The CDR3, as DNA: TGTGCCAGCAGCTTCATTGATCAGCCCCAGCATTTT.

The chain carries TRBV28 and TRBJ1-2, with D possibly matching TRBD1 (6 bases). CDR3 size: 15 residues. Trimming removed 6 bases from V and 4 bases from J, with 18 bases in between. Germline V gene data show CDR1 as MDHEN and CDR2 as SYDVKM. CDR3: CASRNRESPFYGYTF. CDR3 DNA sequence: TGTGCCAGCAGGAACAGGGAATCCCCCTTCTATGGCTACACCTTC.

This clone was observed a handful of times. The chain recombines TRBV6-6 with TRBJ2-1, with D tentatively TRBD2 (6 bases). The germline gives CDR1 MNHNY, CDR2 SVGAGI (reference sequence). CDR3 length: 13 residues. The germline V and J ends were trimmed by 8 bases and 6 bases, with 14 bases remaining between them. The CDR3 reads CASRDWPLNEQFF. The CDR3 DNA sequence: TGTGCCAGCCGGGACTGGCCCCTCAATGAGCAGTTCTTC.

The chain joins TRBV28 to TRBJ2-6, with 7 bases lining up with TRBD1. Germline V gene sequence: CDR1 MDHEN, CDR2 SYDVKM. The CDR3 loop spans 16 amino acids. The V and J ends lost 4 bases and 1 base, in that order; junction bases with no gene match: 4. The CDR3 here is CASSSTGESGANVLTF. In DNA form, the CDR3 reads TGTGCCAGCAGTTCCACAGGGGAGTCTGGGGCCAACGTCCTGACTTTC.

This clone turned up a few times. The V gene is TRBV30, the J gene TRBJ1-2; 9 bases agree with TRBD1. Germline CDR1 reads GTSNPN; CDR2 reads SVGIG (reference sequence). The CDR3 is 15 residues long. V was clipped by 2 bases and J by 4 bases; unmatched bases: 8. The DNA for the CDR3 is TGTGCCTGGAGTCGACCGGGACAGGGACCCTATGGCTACACCTTC. This codes for CAWSRPGQGPYGYTF.

This clone was counted only a few times. The genes are TRBV21-1 and TRBJ2-5; the table gives TRBD2 as D, unverified against the DNA. TRBV21-1 is a pseudogene. CDR3 length equals 16 residues. This CDR3 is CASRELAGEGLETQYF. The CDR3 nucleotides read TGTGCCAGCAGGGAACTAGCGGGAGAAGGCTTGGAGACCCAGTACTTC.

This clone has only a few counts. The chain has TRBV2 and TRBJ2-7, with TRBD2 matching 11 bases. Germline lookup yields CDR1 SNHLY and CDR2 FYNNEI. This CDR3 region has 15 residues. The V and J ends lost 6 bases and 2 bases, in that order; junction bases with no gene match: 6. CDR3 amino acids: CASRKLAGAPYEQYF. CDR3 coding DNA: TGTGCCAGCAGGAAACTAGCGGGAGCCCCCTACGAGCAGTACTTC.

This clone was seen a handful of times. This chain uses TRBV7-2 with TRBJ2-2; 8 bases fit TRBD1. The V gene's germline CDR1 is SGHTA and CDR2 FQGNSA. With V trimmed by 2 bases and J by 4 bases, 6 bases remained unmatched. CDR3 length: 16 amino acids. The CDR3 DNA reads as TGTGCCAGCAGCTTACAGGGGGCGCAAGTCACCGGGGAGCTGTTTTTT. As protein: CASSLQGAQVTGELFF.

The genes are TRBV5-6 and TRBJ1-4; D is uncertain. V was cut by 2 bases and J by 4 bases, with 12 bases left in between. The CDR3 covers 15 residues. Germline CDR1 SGHDT, CDR2 YYEEEE. CDR3 nucleotide sequence: TGTGCCAGCAGCTTAGGCTCCTCGGGTAATGAAAAACTGTTTTTT. This gives the protein CASSLGSSGNEKLFF.

This clone has a count of ten or more. The chain joins TRBV19 to TRBJ2-3; 13 bases are a match to TRBD2. Germline CDR1 is LNHDA and CDR2 is SQIVND (reference sequence). V shed 4 bases and J 4 bases; nucleotides not matched to a gene: 5. The CDR3 loop spans 16 amino acids. The CDR3 DNA reads as TGTGCCAGTAGTACCAGGACTAGCGGGAGCCCAGATACGCAGTATTTT. Residues: CASSTRTSGSPDTQYF. Full variable domain (outside the CDR3, taken from reference TRBV19 and TRBJ2-3): DGGITQSPKYLFRKEGQNVTLSCEQNLNHDAMYWYRQDPGQGLRLIYYSQIVNDFQKGDIAEGYSVSREKKESFPLTVTSAQKNPTAFYLCASSTRTSGSPDTQYFGPGTRLTVL.

This clone showed up just once. J is TRBJ1-1 and V is TRBV2; no firm D call. Trimming pared 2 bases from V and 6 bases from J, leaving 10 bases between. The germline gives CDR1 SNHLY, CDR2 FYNNEI. The CDR3 length is 13 residues. CDR3 amino acids: CASSEMRVAEAFF. The DNA for the CDR3 is TGTGCCAGCAGTGAAATGAGGGTTGCTGAAGCTTTCTTT.